The entry that follows covers one T cell receptor (beta chain) sequence. No antigen is known for it. This CDR3 is also generated by other DNA sequences in the sample. Some clones are missing from TCRdb's copy, which holds only in-frame ones; the method was immunoSEQ multiplex PCR. The table lists over 2 million clones, roughly 94% of them singletons. This entry comes from a study of shared clonotypes between healthy human individuals. Study-level information: Two women and a few men aged 18 to 49 served as donors. General study points: Memory subsets generally showed smaller estimated richness than naive subsets did.

In germline, CDR1 is MGHDK, CDR2 SYGVNS. CDR3 length: 11 amino acids. V was clipped by 8 bases and J by 1 base, with 5 bases between them. The chain joins TRBV25-1 to TRBJ1-1; D ambiguous. This sequence was found in a man aged 18-30 years in good health. Sequencing used naive CD4+ T cells sorted from blood. Indicated subset: CD45RA+ positively selected. CDR3 loop: CASRANTEAFF. The CDR3 nucleotides are TGTGCCAGCCGAGCGAACACTGAAGCTTTCTTT.